The 27 T cell receptor beta chains given below trace back to one sample, sequenced in a study of blood T cell repertoires in COVID-19. Profiling relied on immunoSEQ multiplex PCR, and the TCRdb table lists in-frame clones only, not all of them. This table has 120,000 or so clones, around 86% appearing once. Sequencing input: peripheral blood. The receptor set was obtained from a woman of 80 years or more with acute or convalescent COVID-19.

The chain is built from TRBV5-1 and TRBJ1-1; 8 bases agree with TRBD1. Trimming at V came to 5 bases and at J to 11 bases, leaving 17 bases not matched to a gene. Per germline, CDR1 SGHRS and CDR2 YFSETQ. This CDR3 has 15 residues. The CDR3 DNA sequence: TGCGCCAGCAGTTACAACCCGGGACAGGAAACTCGGGCTTTCTTT. This sequence encodes CASSYNPGQETRAFF.

The V call is TRBV29-1, the J call TRBJ1-4; perhaps TRBD1 as D (5 bases). CDR1 SQVTM and CDR2 ANQGSEA come from the germline V gene. The CDR3 is 12 amino acids. V lost 7 bases and J lost 15, with 21 bases in between. The CDR3 DNA sequence: TGCAGCGCTCGGGACCCCTTGCGGGGTTTGTTTTTT. Translation gives CSARDPLRGLFF.

This chain links TRBV5-6 with TRBJ2-1, with a tentative D call TRBD2 (6 bases). CDR3 length: 15 amino acids. In germline, CDR1 is SGHDT, CDR2 YYEEEE. Trimming left V 2 bases short and J 4 bases short, with 13 bases between. CDR3 sequence: CASSFGTGVYNEQFF. The CDR3 DNA follows: TGTGCCAGCAGCTTCGGGACTGGAGTTTACAATGAGCAGTTCTTC.

The chain uses TRBV18 and TRBJ1-4, with TRBD1 matching 7 bases. This CDR3 contains 14 residues. Germline V gene sequence: CDR1 KGHSH, CDR2 LQKENI. The trim removed 3 bases at V and 6 bases at J, leaving 4 bases unmatched. In nucleotides, the CDR3 is TGTGCCAGCTCACCGACAGGGTACGATGAAAAACTGTTTTTT. Translated: CASSPTGYDEKLFF.

The rearrangement links TRBV5-5 to TRBJ1-1; D possibly corresponds to TRBD1 (5 bases). The ends were cut back, 6 bases at V and 2 bases at J, with 20 bases in the middle. Germline values: CDR1 SGHKS, CDR2 YYEKEE (reference sequence). The CDR3 spans 16 residues. CDR3 residues: CASTPGAGPINTEAFF. CDR3 bases: TGTGCCAGCACCCCGGGTGCAGGGCCCATCAACACTGAAGCTTTCTTT.

The genes are TRBV2 and TRBJ1-2; unclear D gene. This CDR3 comprises 13 residues. Germline V gene sequence: CDR1 SNHLY, CDR2 FYNNEI. Trimming stripped 2 bases from V and 1 base from J, with 5 bases between. For the CDR3, the DNA is TGTGCCAGCAGTGAAAACGGTAACTATGGCTACACCTTC. Encoded protein: CASSENGNYGYTF.

This clone was recorded only once. The genes are TRBV9 and TRBJ2-2; the match to TRBD1 covers 9 bases. The length of the CDR3 is 16 residues. V trimming: 4 bases; J trimming: 3 bases; junction bases outside the gene matches: 7. Germline-derived CDR1 and CDR2 are SGDLS and YYNGEE. The CDR3 sequence: CASSTSGTGYTGELFF. The CDR3 nucleotides are TGTGCCAGCAGCACATCCGGGACAGGGTACACCGGGGAGCTGTTTTTT. The full variable domain, in which reference TRBV9 and TRBJ2-2 provide the parts outside the CDR3, is DSGVTQTPKHLITATGQRVTLRCSPRSGDLSVYWYQQSLDQGLQFLIQYYNGEERAKGNILERFSAQQFPDLHSELNLSSLELGDSALYFCASSTSGTGYTGELFFGEGSRLTVL.

The chain links TRBV15 to TRBJ2-2, with 7 nucleotides matching TRBD2. V shed 5 bases and J 6 bases; nucleotides not matched to a gene: 9. The CDR3 sequence is 15 residues long. Germline lookup yields CDR1 LNHNV and CDR2 YYDKDF (reference sequence). The CDR3 loop reads CATSFERGAPGELFF. DNA for the CDR3: TGTGCCACCAGCTTTGAGCGGGGTGCCCCCGGGGAGCTGTTTTTT.

This chain connects TRBV7-6 to TRBJ1-3; D remains ambiguous. Germline V gene data show CDR1 as SGHVS and CDR2 as FNYEAQ. CDR3 length: 15 residues. V was trimmed by 4 bases and J by 4 bases, leaving 14 bases between them. CDR3 sequence reads: CASSSPRGAGNTIYF. The DNA for the CDR3 is TGTGCCAGCAGCTCCCCCCGGGGAGCCGGAAACACCATATATTTT.

The chain employs TRBV5-1 and TRBJ2-7; TRBD2 matches at 7 bases. Trimming took 4 bases from V and 3 from J; bases not matched to a gene: 7. The CDR3 has 14 amino acids. Germline-derived CDR1 and CDR2 are SGHRS and YFSETQ. The DNA for the CDR3 is TGCGCCAGCAGCGTGAGGGCGGGGGACTACGAGCAGTACTTC. Its translation: CASSVRAGDYEQYF.

This chain uses TRBV9 with TRBJ2-1, with 11 bases identical to TRBD2. V dropped 3 bases and J dropped 4; count of bases not matched to a gene: 3. The germline gives CDR1 SGDLS, CDR2 YYNGEE. The CDR3 is made up of 15 amino acids. As DNA, the CDR3 is TGTGCCAGCAGCGCCGGGACTAGCGGTTACAATGAGCAGTTCTTC. This codes for CASSAGTSGYNEQFF.

This clone was seen just once. The rearrangement joins TRBV24-1 to TRBJ1-4; a possible D gene is TRBD1 (6 bases). This CDR3 has 15 amino acids. CDR1 is KGHDR and CDR2 is SFDVKD in the germline V gene. V shed 4 bases and J shed 0 bases, with 8 bases lying between them. CDR3: CATSDSGATNEKLFF. The DNA of the CDR3 is TGTGCCACCAGTGACTCAGGGGCAACTAATGAAAAACTGTTTTTT.

The rearrangement joins TRBV5-1 to TRBJ1-2, with a possible D match to TRBD1 (6 bases). Germline V gene sequence: CDR1 SGHRS, CDR2 YFSETQ. The CDR3 extends over 14 amino acids. The V gene lost 0 bases and the J gene lost 8 bases, with 14 bases spanning the gap. CDR3 in amino acids: CASSLDNGGDGYTF. CDR3 bases: TGCGCCAGCAGCTTGGACAATGGGGGCGACGGCTACACCTTC. Looking up the rest from reference TRBV5-1 and TRBJ1-2 gives the full variable domain: KAGVTQTPRYLIKTRGQQVTLSCSPISGHRSVSWYQQTPGQGLQFLFEYFSETQRNKGNFPGRFSGRQFSNSRSEMNVSTLELGDSALYLCASSLDNGGDGYTFGSGTRLTVV.

This clone was seen only a few times. This chain joins TRBV28 and TRBJ1-5; D is perhaps TRBD1 (5 bases). The ends were cut back, 4 bases at V and 5 bases at J, with 15 bases in the middle. The V gene's germline CDR1 is MDHEN and CDR2 SYDVKM. The CDR3 runs to 15 residues. Written as DNA, the CDR3 is TGTGCCAGCAGTTCCCCCGGGACTATCTATCAGCCCCAGCATTTT. This sequence encodes CASSSPGTIYQPQHF. The full variable domain, its missing parts supplied by reference TRBV28 and TRBJ1-5, is DVKVTQSSRYLVKRTGEKVFLECVQDMDHENMFWYRQDPGLGLRLIYFSYDVKMKEKGDIPEGYSVSREKKERFSLILESASTNQTSMYLCASSSPGTIYQPQHFGDGTRLSIL.

The rearrangement links TRBV7-8 to TRBJ1-2, with TRBD1 identical over 8 bases. Looked up from germline, CDR1 is SGHVS and CDR2 is FQNEAQ. V lost 6 bases, J lost 3 bases, and 6 bases stayed unmatched. This CDR3 is 14 amino acids long. The CDR3 protein is CASSPRTGHYGYTF. CDR3 sequence (DNA): TGTGCCAGCAGTCCACGGACAGGGCACTATGGCTACACCTTC.

As concerns this clone: Other DNA sequences in the sample encode the same CDR3. The chain is built from TRBV5-1 and TRBJ2-2; 8 bases line up with TRBD1. CDR3 length: 14 amino acids. The germline V gene has CDR1 SGHRS and CDR2 YFSETQ. Trimming removed 3 bases from V and 4 bases from J; junction bases left unmatched: 2. The CDR3 DNA reads as TGCGCCAGCAGCTCAGGGGGCGGCACCGGGGAGCTGTTTTTT. Amino acid sequence: CASSSGGGTGELFF. Supplemented by reference TRBV5-1 and TRBJ2-2, the full variable domain reads KAGVTQTPRYLIKTRGQQVTLSCSPISGHRSVSWYQQTPGQGLQFLFEYFSETQRNKGNFPGRFSGRQFSNSRSEMNVSTLELGDSALYLCASSSGGGTGELFFGEGSRLTVL.

This sequence joins TRBV9 and TRBJ1-2, with D maybe TRBD1 (5 bases). Trimming shortened V by 0 bases and J by 9 bases, and 9 bases separated the two germline ends. The CDR3 covers 12 residues. Looked up from germline, CDR1 is SGDLS and CDR2 is YYNGEE. The CDR3 loop is CASSVDAGRYTF. CDR3 nucleotide sequence: TGTGCCAGCAGCGTAGATGCAGGGCGCTACACCTTC.

The gene calls are TRBV27 and TRBJ1-3, with a weak D call TRBD1 (6 bases). Per germline, CDR1 MNHEY and CDR2 SMNVEV (reference sequence). V lost 2 bases, J lost 0 bases, and 11 bases lay in between. This CDR3 spans 16 amino acids. Here the CDR3 reads CASSLDGQCSGNTIYF. CDR3 nucleotide sequence: TGTGCCAGCAGTTTAGACGGACAGTGCTCTGGAAACACCATATATTTT.

The CDR3 region has the DNA TGTGCCAGCAGCTTAAGCAGGGGGAATCAGCCCCAGCATTTT. The encoded protein is CASSLSRGNQPQHF. The J gene is TRBJ1-5, the V gene TRBV7-2; 7 bases match TRBD1. Germline V lookup: CDR1 SGHTA, CDR2 FQGNSA. This CDR3 spans 14 amino acids. Trimming cost V 2 bases and J 4 bases; bases outside gene matches: 2. Together with reference TRBV7-2 and TRBJ1-5, the CDR3 gives the full variable domain: GAGVSQSPSNKVTEKGKDVELRCDPISGHTALYWYRQSLGQGLEFLIYFQGNSAPDKSGLPSDRFSAERTGGSVSTLTIQRTQQEDSAVYLCASSLSRGNQPQHFGDGTRLSIL.

This clone occurred many times. V gene TRBV5-4 combines with J gene TRBJ2-7; 7 bases match TRBD2. CDR1 and CDR2 from the germline V gene are SGHNT and YYREEE (reference sequence). The V segment lost 2 bases and the J segment 3 bases; nucleotides outside the gene matches: 2. CDR3 length equals 13 residues. The CDR3 DNA reads as TGTGCCAGCAGCTTCGGGGGGAACTACGAGCAGTACGTC. Protein: CASSFGGNYEQYV.

The rearrangement links TRBV5-1 to TRBJ2-1; 11 nucleotides match TRBD2. The CDR3 is 16 amino acids. CDR1 and CDR2 (germline): SGHRS, YFSETQ. Trimming took 6 bases from V and 0 from J; bases not matched to a gene: 5. In DNA, the CDR3 is TGCGCCAGCACTAGCGGGGGGTCCAGCTCCTACAATGAGCAGTTCTTC. Protein product: CASTSGGSSSYNEQFF.

V gene TRBV27 combines with J gene TRBJ1-2, with D possibly being TRBD1 (5 bases). Germline loops: CDR1 MNHEY, CDR2 SMNVEV (reference sequence). V dropped 4 bases and J dropped 5 bases, with 14 bases sitting between them. The CDR3 totals 14 residues. The CDR3 sequence is CASSSSRTPYGYTF. Here the CDR3 DNA reads TGTGCCAGCAGTTCATCTCGGACACCTTATGGCTACACCTTC.

V is TRBV6-1 and J is TRBJ1-4; perhaps TRBD1 as D (5 bases). V lost 1 base to trimming and J lost 7 bases, with 16 bases between them. This CDR3 has 16 residues. The germline V gene has CDR1 MNHNS and CDR2 SASEGT. The CDR3 here is CASSEGYRGNGEKLFF. CDR3 sequence (DNA): TGTGCCAGCAGTGAAGGTTATAGGGGAAACGGTGAAAAACTGTTTTTT.

This clone was detected only a few times. The chain has TRBV6-2 or TRBV6-3 and TRBJ1-5; possibly TRBD1 for D (5 bases). V was pared by 1 base and J by 10 bases, with 14 bases between. The CDR3 extends over 14 amino acids. Germline CDR1 and CDR2: MNHEY and SVGEGT. The CDR3: CASSYYSGSRPQHF. DNA of the CDR3: TGTGCCAGCAGTTACTATTCAGGGTCCAGACCCCAGCATTTT.

Here the CDR3 reads CASSEGLAGGREQFF. The CDR3 DNA is TGCGCCAGCAGCGAGGGACTAGCGGGGGGGCGGGAGCAGTTCTTC. The genes are TRBV5-1 and TRBJ2-1; TRBD2 aligns across 16 bases. V lost 4 bases, J lost 10 bases, and 5 bases stayed unmatched. Germline CDR1 SGHRS, CDR2 YFSETQ. This CDR3 region has 15 residues.

This clone was detected once. The chain has TRBV5-6 and TRBJ1-3; maybe TRBD1 (6 bases). The CDR3 covers 16 residues. Germline CDR1 and CDR2: SGHDT and YYEEEE. V shed 3 bases and J shed 3 bases, with 16 bases lying between them. The CDR3 region has the DNA TGTGCCAGCAGCTGGGGAAGCGGACAGTTTGGAAACACCATATATTTT. It yields the protein CASSWGSGQFGNTIYF.

The J gene is TRBJ2-5, the V gene TRBV5-1; unclear D gene. Germline CDR1 is SGHRS and CDR2 is YFSETQ. V was clipped by 4 bases and J by 1 base, with 2 bases between them. This CDR3 has 11 residues. The CDR3 bases are TGCGCCAGCAGCCTCCAAGAGACCCAGTACTTC. Translation: CASSLQETQYF.